The TCR beta chain under discussion was sequenced for a study of T cell responses to AZD1222 COVID-19 vaccine. The germline V gene encodes CDR1 SGHRS and CDR2 YFSETQ. Trimming took 0 bases from V and 0 from J, leaving 10 bases between them. The CDR3 has 16 residues. TCRdb's table, derived via immunoSEQ multiplex PCR, lists solely in-frame clones and lacks some. In the table there are roughly 120,000 clones, 80% to 90% of which are singletons. Sample: peripheral blood, taken on day 0 of AZD1222 vaccination. The chain couples TRBV5-1 to TRBJ2-1, with D possibly called TRBD1 or TRBD2 (5 bases each). This receptor was taken from an adult in good health. CDR3 DNA: TGCGCCAGCAGCTTGGCCGGGGCAAGCTCCTACAATGAGCAGTTCTTC. Amino acids: CASSLAGASSYNEQFF.